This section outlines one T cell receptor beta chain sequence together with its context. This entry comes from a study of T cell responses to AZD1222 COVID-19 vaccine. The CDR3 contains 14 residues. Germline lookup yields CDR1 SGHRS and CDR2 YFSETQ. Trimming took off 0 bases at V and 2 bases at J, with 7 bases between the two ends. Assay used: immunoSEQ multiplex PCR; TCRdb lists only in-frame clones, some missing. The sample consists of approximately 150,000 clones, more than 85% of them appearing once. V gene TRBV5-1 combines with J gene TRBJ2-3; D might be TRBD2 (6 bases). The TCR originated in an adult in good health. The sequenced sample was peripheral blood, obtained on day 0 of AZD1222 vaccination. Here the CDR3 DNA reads TGCGCCAGCAGCTTGGGGGACTTCACAGATACGCAGTATTTT. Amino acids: CASSLGDFTDTQYF.